Presented here are 28 T cell receptor beta chains from one specimen sequenced in a study of technical replicates of blood from several donors. The table came from immunoSEQ multiplex PCR; TCRdb's copy has only in-frame clones and leaves some out. Here the sample spans 98,000 or so clones, almost 96% being singletons. The material sequenced was T cells isolated from PBMCs. Receptor source: a human donor in good health.

The chain is built from TRBV11-2 and TRBJ2-7; possible D gene TRBD1, 6 bases. This CDR3 is 16 amino acids long. CDR1 and CDR2 (germline): SGHAT, FQNNGV. The ends were cut back, 4 bases at V and 3 bases at J, with 19 bases in the middle. The CDR3 DNA reads as TGTGCCAGCAGCTACCGACGGGACAAACAGGGCTACGAGCAGTACTTC. Translating it yields CASSYRRDKQGYEQYF.

The chain carries TRBV6-4 and TRBJ1-5, with D possibly being TRBD1 (5 bases). The CDR3 spans 15 residues. Germline loops: CDR1 MRHNA, CDR2 SNTAGT. V gave up 5 bases and J gave up 4 bases, with 15 bases separating them. The CDR3 DNA sequence: TGTGCCAGCAGTCCACTTCCAGGGCCTAATCAGCCCCAGCATTTT. This translates into CASSPLPGPNQPQHF.

This chain connects TRBV11-2 to TRBJ2-7, with a tentative D call TRBD2 (5 bases). The germline gives CDR1 SGHAT, CDR2 FQNNGV. V lost 1 base to trimming and J lost 3 bases, with 13 bases between them. This CDR3 has 15 residues. CDR3 amino acids: CASSLVEGRVYEQYF. For the CDR3, the DNA is TGTGCCAGCAGCTTAGTAGAGGGCAGAGTCTACGAGCAGTACTTC.

This sequence joins TRBV6-6 and TRBJ2-7; D gene uncertain. The CDR3 has 16 residues. V lost 0 bases and J 1 base, leaving 13 bases between the germline ends. Germline V gene lookup returns CDR1 MNHNY and CDR2 SVGAGI (reference sequence). CDR3 nucleotides: TGTGCCAGCAGTTACTCGACCGCTGCAGGATCCTACGAGCAGTACTTC. Translation: CASSYSTAAGSYEQYF.

The chain employs TRBV28 and TRBJ1-2; 7 nucleotides align to TRBD1. J gave up 2 bases and V 4 bases, and 1 base lay outside the gene matches. Germline loops: CDR1 MDHEN, CDR2 SYDVKM. The CDR3 extends over 13 amino acids. CDR3: CASSSGQNYGYTF. The CDR3 nucleotides are TGTGCCAGCAGTTCGGGACAGAACTATGGCTACACCTTC.

CDR3 DNA: TGTGCCAGCAGTTTATTCCCTGCAGGGCCGGGGAACACCGGGGAGCTGTTTTTT. It codes for CASSLFPAGPGNTGELFF. The chain recombines TRBV27 with TRBJ2-2, with D perhaps TRBD1 (5 bases). The CDR3 is 18 amino acids. V shed 1 base and J shed 1 base, with 16 bases lying between them. Germline CDR1 MNHEY, CDR2 SMNVEV (reference sequence).

The rearrangement links TRBV27 to TRBJ2-7; TRBD2 is a possible D gene (5 bases). The CDR3 covers 12 residues. Trimming stripped 8 bases from V and 1 base from J, with 9 bases between. Germline V gene lookup returns CDR1 MNHEY and CDR2 SMNVEV (reference sequence). In nucleotides, the CDR3 is TGTGCCAGCGCGAGGGTGTCCTACGAGCAGTACTTC. Translated: CASARVSYEQYF.

The chain has TRBV14 and TRBJ1-2; maybe TRBD1 (5 bases). Trimming removed 0 bases at V and 2 bases at J, with 16 bases between. The CDR3 is 17 amino acids. Germline V gene data show CDR1 as SGHDN and CDR2 as FVKESK. The CDR3: CASSQDKGGDPNYGYTF. CDR3 DNA: TGTGCCAGCAGCCAAGATAAGGGCGGGGACCCGAACTATGGCTACACCTTC. Variable domain in full (rest from reference TRBV14 and TRBJ1-2): EAGVTQFPSHSVIEKGQTVTLRCDPISGHDNLYWYRRVMGKEIKFLLHFVKESKQDESGMPNNRFLAERTGGTYSTLKVQPAELEDSGVYFCASSQDKGGDPNYGYTFGSGTRLTVV.

The chain joins TRBV7-9 to TRBJ2-1; 16 nucleotides agree with TRBD2. The V gene's germline CDR1 is SEHNR and CDR2 FQNEAQ (reference sequence). V lost 0 bases and J lost 13; bases outside the gene matches: 12. The CDR3 is 18 amino acids. CDR3 protein: CASSLASGTSGRAPPQFF. In DNA, the CDR3 is TGTGCCAGCAGCTTAGCGTCCGGGACTAGCGGGAGGGCTCCCCCCCAGTTCTTC.

This chain uses TRBV30 with TRBJ2-5; no clear D gene. Between the trimmed V and J ends, which lost 4 bases and 5 bases, there was a span of 14 bases. This CDR3 contains 13 residues. Germline V gene sequence: CDR1 GTSNPN, CDR2 SVGIG (reference sequence). The CDR3 here is CAWTGLAWETQYF. CDR3 bases: TGTGCCTGGACAGGCCTGGCGTGGGAGACCCAGTACTTC.

The rearrangement uses TRBV4-1 and TRBJ2-7; no definite D call. Germline V CDR1 and CDR2: MGHRA, YSYEKL. The ends were cut back, 0 bases at V and 3 bases at J, with 12 bases in the middle. This CDR3 is 15 amino acids long. DNA of the CDR3: TGCGCCAGCAGCCAAGAGTCCGGTCCCCACTACGAGCAGTACTTC. Translation: CASSQESGPHYEQYF.

CDR3 sequence reads: CASSEGVAGDNEQFF. CDR3 DNA sequence: TGCGCCAGCAGTGAGGGTGTGGCAGGGGATAATGAGCAGTTCTTC. The chain uses TRBV10-1 and TRBJ2-1, with D tentatively TRBD1 (6 bases). Germline-derived CDR1 and CDR2 are WNHNN and SYGVQD (reference sequence). Trimming shortened V by 2 bases and J by 7 bases, and 15 bases separated the two germline ends. The CDR3 has 15 residues.

V usage is TRBV2 and J usage is TRBJ1-2; no firm D call. Germline V CDR1 and CDR2: SNHLY, FYNNEI. V lost 0 bases and J lost 4, with 15 bases in between. CDR3 size: 16 residues. CDR3 sequence: CASSEAGGRRGYGYTF. CDR3 DNA sequence: TGTGCCAGCAGTGAAGCTGGAGGGCGCCGGGGCTATGGCTACACCTTC. The full variable domain, with the rest looked up from reference TRBV2 and TRBJ1-2, is EPEVTQTPSHQVTQMGQEVILRCVPISNHLYFYWYRQILGQKVEFLVSFYNNEISEKSEIFDDQFSVERPDGSNFTLKIRSTKLEDSAMYFCASSEAGGRRGYGYTFGSGTRLTVV.

The rearrangement uses TRBV4-1 and TRBJ1-2, with unresolved D. The CDR3 has 16 residues. Per germline, CDR1 MGHRA and CDR2 YSYEKL. V was cut by 0 bases and J by 8 bases, with 19 bases left in between. The CDR3 protein is CASSQEEHGLPGGYTF. The CDR3 bases are TGCGCCAGCAGCCAAGAAGAGCACGGCCTACCGGGAGGCTACACCTTC.

This chain links TRBV21-1 with TRBJ2-1; the table's D call of TRBD1 was not tested on the DNA. TRBV21-1 is a pseudogene segment. This CDR3 contains 16 residues. Written as DNA, the CDR3 is TGTGCCAGCAGCAAAGTTGGGACAGAGGCTTACAATGAGCAGTTCTTC. This gives the protein CASSKVGTEAYNEQFF.

The V gene is TRBV7-3, the J gene TRBJ1-1, with 7 bases fitting TRBD1. V shed 3 bases and J 3 bases; nucleotides not matched to a gene: 1. This CDR3 has 13 residues. The germline gives CDR1 SGHTA, CDR2 FQGTGA. CDR3 sequence: CASSFQGDTEAFF. CDR3 nucleotides: TGTGCCAGCAGCTTTCAGGGGGACACTGAAGCTTTCTTT.

V is TRBV18 and J is TRBJ2-5; no reliable D call. The V and J ends lost 4 bases and 2 bases respectively, with 5 bases between them. Germline V gene lookup returns CDR1 KGHSH and CDR2 LQKENI. CDR3 length: 12 residues. The CDR3 DNA reads as TGTGCCAGCTCACAATTACAAGAGACCCAGTACTTC. Translated, it gives CASSQLQETQYF. The full variable domain, completed using reference TRBV18 and TRBJ2-5, is NAGVMQNPRHLVRRRGQEARLRCSPMKGHSHVYWYRQLPEEGLKFMVYLQKENIIDESGMPKERFSAEFPKEGPSILRIQQVVRGDSAAYFCASSQLQETQYFGPGTRLLVL.

The chain combines TRBV4-1 with TRBJ1-1, with 7 bases lining up with TRBD1. The CDR3 is 12 residues long. The J segment lost 5 bases and the V segment lost 4 bases, leaving 1 base of the junction unmatched. Germline V CDR1 and CDR2: MGHRA, YSYEKL. The CDR3 loop reads CASSPQGTEAFF. CDR3 DNA sequence: TGCGCCAGCAGCCCACAGGGGACTGAAGCTTTCTTT.

V gene TRBV4-1 combines with J gene TRBJ2-7, with D tentatively TRBD1 (5 bases). This CDR3 spans 13 amino acids. Trimming took 1 base from V and 2 from J, leaving 6 bases between them. CDR1 and CDR2 (germline): MGHRA, YSYEKL. DNA for the CDR3: TGCGCCAGCAGCCAAGGACAGACCTACGAGCAGTACTTC. Translation: CASSQGQTYEQYF.

J is TRBJ2-1 and V is TRBV6-5; D not resolved. Trimming stripped 4 bases from V and 6 bases from J, with 16 bases between. Per germline, CDR1 MNHEY and CDR2 SVGAGI. This CDR3 has 15 amino acids. The CDR3 sequence: CASSSSPLTVNEQFF. CDR3 DNA: TGTGCCAGCAGTTCCTCCCCTTTGACTGTCAATGAGCAGTTCTTC.

The chain links TRBV27 to TRBJ2-1, with 10 positions matching TRBD2. This CDR3 is built from 16 residues. CDR1 and CDR2 (germline): MNHEY, SMNVEV (reference sequence). Trimming removed 4 bases from V and 6 bases from J; junction bases left unmatched: 9. Here the CDR3 DNA reads TGTGCCAGCAGTTCCCTCGAGCGGGAGGGCCGCAATGAGCAGTTCTTC. It codes for CASSSLEREGRNEQFF.

This clone was found once. The V gene is TRBV10-3, the J gene TRBJ2-2, with D perhaps TRBD1 (5 bases). The germline gives CDR1 ENHRY, CDR2 SYGVKD. Trimming stripped 6 bases from V and 1 base from J, with 9 bases between. The CDR3 consists of 14 residues. The CDR3 DNA reads TGTGCCATCAGCGCAACAGGGAACACCGGGGAGCTGTTTTTT. Translating gives CAISATGNTGELFF.

The V call is TRBV7-2, the J call TRBJ2-3; 13 positions agree with TRBD2. CDR1 is SGHTA, CDR2 FQGNSA, per germline. V dropped 4 bases and J dropped 5; count of bases not matched to a gene: 6. CDR3 length equals 16 residues. The chain's CDR3 is CASSSWTSGREDTQYF. CDR3 bases: TGTGCCAGCAGCTCCTGGACTAGCGGGAGAGAAGATACGCAGTATTTT.

This clone showed up just once. The sample holds other DNA sequences that translate to the same CDR3. J is TRBJ1-1 and V is TRBV30; no firm D call. The CDR3 consists of 13 residues. In germline, CDR1 is GTSNPN, CDR2 SVGIG (reference sequence). Trimming left V 0 bases short and J 1 base short, with 6 bases between. Here the CDR3 reads CAWSVEANTEAFF. Here the CDR3 DNA reads TGTGCCTGGAGTGTAGAGGCGAACACTGAAGCTTTCTTT.

This sequence joins TRBV6-1 and TRBJ1-2; D remains unclear. This CDR3 has 12 amino acids. Germline V lookup: CDR1 MNHNS, CDR2 SASEGT. The V gene lost 4 bases and the J gene lost 2 bases, with 5 bases spanning the gap. The CDR3 protein is CASSGRNYGYTF. CDR3 bases: TGTGCCAGCAGTGGCAGAAACTATGGCTACACCTTC.

V and J are TRBV14 and TRBJ1-6; D not certain. Looked up from germline, CDR1 is SGHDN and CDR2 is FVKESK. Trimming cost V 1 base and J 7 bases, with 8 bases left between them. The CDR3 length is 14 residues. The CDR3 nucleotides read TGTGCCAGCAGCCAAGCCCGAGGGAATTCACCCCTCCACTTT. It translates to CASSQARGNSPLHF. Based on the CDR3 plus reference TRBV14 and TRBJ1-6, the full variable domain is EAGVTQFPSHSVIEKGQTVTLRCDPISGHDNLYWYRRVMGKEIKFLLHFVKESKQDESGMPNNRFLAERTGGTYSTLKVQPAELEDSGVYFCASSQARGNSPLHFGNGTRLTVT.

The gene calls are TRBV29-1 and TRBJ2-1, with 12 nucleotides matching TRBD2. Unmatched junction bases numbered 14, after V lost 6 bases and J lost 8 bases. In germline, CDR1 is SQVTM, CDR2 ANQGSEA. This CDR3 contains 16 residues. The CDR3 nucleotides are TGCAGCGTGCCGACTAGCGGGAGTATTTGGCGGGATGAGCAGTTCTTC. Residues: CSVPTSGSIWRDEQFF.

The rearrangement uses TRBV6-5 and TRBJ1-5; D remains ambiguous. The germline CDR1 and CDR2 sequences are MNHEY and SVGAGI. With 10 bases removed from V and 1 base from J, the gap between germline ends came to 14 bases. The CDR3 is 14 residues long. The CDR3 DNA follows: TGTGCCACCGCGGAGGGCTTCAGCAATCAGCCCCAGCATTTT. Translating it yields CATAEGFSNQPQHF.